This T cell receptor beta chain was retrieved from a study of CDR3 diversity in severe acne (dated by TCRdb to 2018 to 2020). Library preparation was by PCR. Sequenced using an Illumina HiSeq 2000. The public reads were reprocessed in TCRdb via fastp at Q25 and MiXCR, keeping in-frame beta chains. Merged by CDR3 protein, the rows form single entries marked with the most common genes and DNA. Recorded for this sample are roughly 100,000 distinct CDR3 sequences; roughly 51% of them occurred a single time. The leading ten clones occupy 9.5% to 15% of the sample. The germline V gene provides CDR1 SGHRS and CDR2 YFSETQ. V has 1 base trimmed and J has 3 bases trimmed; junction bases matching no gene number 7. From its cysteine to its phenylalanine, the CDR3 spans 18 amino acids. Just CDR3 DNA is preserved here, 54 bases in frame from base 1. In its sample, this clonotype was seen a few times. No cognate antigen has been identified for it. No base quality values were provided; no much bigger clone lies one nucleotide off.

This chain joins TRBV5-1 to TRBJ2-6; TRBD2 aligns with 10 central bases. Sequencing was carried out using blood. This receptor was taken from a male donor with acne. Here the CDR3 is given as CASSLLLAGEGGANVLTF. In nucleotide form, the sequence is TGCGCCAGCAGCTTGCTTCTAGCGGGAGAAGGTGGGGCCAACGTCCTGACTTTC.